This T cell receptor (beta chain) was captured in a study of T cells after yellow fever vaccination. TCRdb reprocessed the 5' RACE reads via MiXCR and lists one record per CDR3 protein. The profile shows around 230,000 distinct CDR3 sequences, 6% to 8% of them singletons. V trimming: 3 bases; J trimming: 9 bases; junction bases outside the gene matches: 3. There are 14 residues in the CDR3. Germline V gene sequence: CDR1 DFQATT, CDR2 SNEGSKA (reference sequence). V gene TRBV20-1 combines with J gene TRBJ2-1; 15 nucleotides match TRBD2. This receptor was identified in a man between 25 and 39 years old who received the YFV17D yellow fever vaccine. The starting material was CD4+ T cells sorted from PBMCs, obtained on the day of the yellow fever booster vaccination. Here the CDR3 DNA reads TGCAGTGCTAGGCCGGGACTAGCGGGAGGTGAGCAGTTCTTC. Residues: CSARPGLAGGEQFF.